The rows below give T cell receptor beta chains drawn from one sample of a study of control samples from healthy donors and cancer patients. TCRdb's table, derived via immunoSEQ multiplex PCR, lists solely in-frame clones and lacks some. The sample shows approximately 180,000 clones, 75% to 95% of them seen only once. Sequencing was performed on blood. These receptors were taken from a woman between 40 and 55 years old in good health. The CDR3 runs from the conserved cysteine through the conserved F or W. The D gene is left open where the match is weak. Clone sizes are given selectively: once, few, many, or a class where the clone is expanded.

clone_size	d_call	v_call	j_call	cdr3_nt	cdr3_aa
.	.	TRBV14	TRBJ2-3	TGTGCCAGCAGCCGAACAGATACGCAGTATTTT	CASSRTDTQYF
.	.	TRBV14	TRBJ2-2	TGTGCCAGCAGCCCCTGGACCACCGGGGAGCTGTTTTTT	CASSPWTTGELFF
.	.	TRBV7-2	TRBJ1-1	TGTGCCAGCAGCGCCCGGGTCCGGGCTGAAGCTTTCTTT	CASSARVRAEAFF
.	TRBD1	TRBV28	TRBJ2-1	TGTGCCAGTACCCGGACAGGTTACAATGAGCAGTTCTTC	CASTRTGYNEQFF
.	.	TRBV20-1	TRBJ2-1	TGCAGTGGGTCGGGGGGCCCTGAGCAGTTCTTC	CSGSGGPEQFF
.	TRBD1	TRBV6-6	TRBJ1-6	TGTGCCAGCAGTTCGACAGGGGGTAATTCACCCCTCCACTTT	CASSSTGGNSPLHF
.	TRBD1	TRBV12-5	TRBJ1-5	TGTGCTAGTGCCCTTTGGACGACAGGGGGCTATCAGCCCCAGCATTTT	CASALWTTGGYQPQHF
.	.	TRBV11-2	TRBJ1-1	TGTGCCAGCAGCTTAGTTTATTTTAACCTGGACGCTGAAGCTTTCTTT	CASSLVYFNLDAEAFF
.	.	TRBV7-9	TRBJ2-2	TGTGCCAGCAGCTTAGACCTCAACACCGGGGAGCTGTTTTTT	CASSLDLNTGELFF
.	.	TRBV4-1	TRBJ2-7	TGCGCCAGCAGCCAACTACAGGGTTTAGTACGCGAGCAGTACTTC	CASSQLQGLVREQYF
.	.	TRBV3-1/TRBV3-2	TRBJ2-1	TGTGCCAGCAGGTCCGTAAGGGCGAGCCACAATGAGCAGTTCTTC	CASRSVRASHNEQFF
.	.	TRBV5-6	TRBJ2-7	TGTGCCAGCAGCTTCACAGGGACCTACGAGCAGTACTTC	CASSFTGTYEQYF
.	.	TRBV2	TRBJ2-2	TGTGCCAGCAGTGAAATGCCTCCAAACACCGGGGAGCTGTTTTTT	CASSEMPPNTGELFF
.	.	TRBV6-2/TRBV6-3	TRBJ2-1	TGTGCCAGCAGCCCCCTGATGGGGGGTGAGCAGTTCTTC	CASSPLMGGEQFF
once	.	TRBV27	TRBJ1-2	TGTGCCAGCAGTTCACCTGGGGCGGGTTTGGGTGGCTACACCTTC	CASSSPGAGLGGYTF
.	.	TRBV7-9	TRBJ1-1	TGTGCCAGCAGCCCCCGGGAGGCCCTGAACACTGAAGCTTTCTTT	CASSPREALNTEAFF
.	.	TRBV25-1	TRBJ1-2	TGTGCCTCGAAGAACGGAAACTATGGCTACACCTTC	CASKNGNYGYTF
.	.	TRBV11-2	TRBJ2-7	TGTGCCAGCAGCTCCCCGGCCTACGAGCAGTACTTC	CASSSPAYEQYF
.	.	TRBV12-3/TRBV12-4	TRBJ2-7	TGTGCCAGCAGTTGGGACGGGGGATACGAGCAGTACTTC	CASSWDGGYEQYF
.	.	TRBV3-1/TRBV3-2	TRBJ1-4	TGTGCCAGCAGCCAAGGGCGGAGGACGGGGGAAAAACTGTTTTTT	CASSQGRRTGEKLFF
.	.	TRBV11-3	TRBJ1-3	TGTGCCAGCCCAATATTGTCCACAGGGCTCGGAAACACCATATATTTT	CASPILSTGLGNTIYF
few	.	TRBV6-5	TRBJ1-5	TGTGCCAGCAGACGAACAGCTAGCAATCAGCCCCAGCATTTT	CASRRTASNQPQHF
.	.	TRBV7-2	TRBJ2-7	TGTGCCAGCAGCTTACTTTGGGACCCGCTCAGCTCCTACGAGCAGTACTTC	CASSLLWDPLSSYEQYF
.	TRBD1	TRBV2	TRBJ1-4	TGTGCCACCTTTACAGGGGACGATGAAAAACTGTTTTTT	CATFTGDDEKLFF
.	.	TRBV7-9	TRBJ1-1	TGTGCCAGCAGCCAAGGGCCCGGCCGCAACACTGAAGCTTTCTTT	CASSQGPGRNTEAFF
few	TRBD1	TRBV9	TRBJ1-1	TGTGCCAGCAGCCCGCAGGGACAGGAAGTAAGTACTGAAGCTTTCTTT	CASSPQGQEVSTEAFF
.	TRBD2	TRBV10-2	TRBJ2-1	TGCGCCAGCCGAGCGGGGGTCTCCTACAATGAGCAGTTCTTC	CASRAGVSYNEQFF
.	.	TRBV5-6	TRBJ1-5	TGTGCCAGCAGCCACAGACAGGGCAATCAGCCCCAGCATTTT	CASSHRQGNQPQHF
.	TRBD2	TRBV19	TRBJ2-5	TGTGCCAGTAGTGCCGGGACTAGCGTGTACCAAGAGACCCAGTACTTC	CASSAGTSVYQETQYF
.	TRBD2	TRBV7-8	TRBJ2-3	TGTGCCAGCAGCTCCCCTATAGCGGGGGCCATCACAGATACGCAGTATTTT	CASSSPIAGAITDTQYF
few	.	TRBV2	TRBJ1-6	TGTGCCAGCGGGGGGCAGGGCTCCTATAATTCACCCCTCCACTTT	CASGGQGSYNSPLHF
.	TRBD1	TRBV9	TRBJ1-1	TGTGCCAGCAGCCCACAGGGGAAATTCGCTGAAGCTTTCTTT	CASSPQGKFAEAFF
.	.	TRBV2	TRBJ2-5	TGTGCCAGCAGTGGTAGGGCTGCACAAGTGGCCCAGTACTTC	CASSGRAAQVAQYF
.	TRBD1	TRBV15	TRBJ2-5	TGTGCCACCAGCAGAGATCGGGGACAGGCCAGGGAGACCCAGTACTTC	CATSRDRGQARETQYF
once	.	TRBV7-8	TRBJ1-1	TGTGCCAGCAGCTTAGCGATTTCAGACAGCCGAATGAACACTGAAGCTTTCTTT	CASSLAISDSRMNTEAFF
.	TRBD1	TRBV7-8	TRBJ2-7	TGTGCCAGCAGCTTAAGCGGACAGGTGGCTTACGAGCAGTACTTC	CASSLSGQVAYEQYF
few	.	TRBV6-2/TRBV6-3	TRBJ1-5	TGTGCCAGCAGTTACGCCATTGGGGGCCAGCCCCAGCATTTT	CASSYAIGGQPQHF
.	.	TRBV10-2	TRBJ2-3	TGCGCCAGCAGTGGAGGGAGAGATACGCAGTATTTT	CASSGGRDTQYF
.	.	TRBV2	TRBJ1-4	TGTGCCAGCAGAGAATGGGGGGCAGGGGAAAAACTGTTTTTT	CASREWGAGEKLFF
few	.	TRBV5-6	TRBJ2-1	TGTGCCAGCAGTTCCCGGGACACCGGCAATGAGCAGTTCTTC	CASSSRDTGNEQFF
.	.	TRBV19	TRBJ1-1	TGTGCCAGTAGTAGCAGGACTGAAGCTTTCTTT	CASSSRTEAFF
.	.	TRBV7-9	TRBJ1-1	TGTGCCAGCAGCCTTCTGGCAAACACTGAAGCTTTCTTT	CASSLLANTEAFF
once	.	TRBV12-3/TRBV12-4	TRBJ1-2	TGTGCCAGCAGTTTTGACAGCTATGGCTACACCTTC	CASSFDSYGYTF
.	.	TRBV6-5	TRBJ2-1	TGTGCCAGCAGTTACTCTGGGGTCGATGAGCAGTTCTTC	CASSYSGVDEQFF
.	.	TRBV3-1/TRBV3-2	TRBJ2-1	TGTGCCAGCAGCCAACTCGAGGGACCCGAGCAGTTCTTC	CASSQLEGPEQFF
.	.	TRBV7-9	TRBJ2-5	TGTGCCAGCAGCCATGGGGACACCAGAGGGGAGACCCAGTACTTC	CASSHGDTRGETQYF
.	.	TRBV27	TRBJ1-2	TGTGCCAACAGTTTATCGATAATAGGTGGCTACACCTTC	CANSLSIIGGYTF
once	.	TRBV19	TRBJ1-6	TGTGCCAGTAGTATAGGAGGCACAGAGATTTTCTATAATTCACCCCTCCACTTT	CASSIGGTEIFYNSPLHF
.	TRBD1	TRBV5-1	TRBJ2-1	TGCGCCAGCAGCCCATTAGGGACAGGGGAGGATGAGCAGTTCTTC	CASSPLGTGEDEQFF
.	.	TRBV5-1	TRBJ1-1	TGCGCCAGCAGCCAAGGGGGGGGTCGAACTGAAGCTTTCTTT	CASSQGGGRTEAFF
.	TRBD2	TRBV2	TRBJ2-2	TGTGCCAGCTCCCTAGCGGGGTGGAACACCGGGGAGCTGTTTTTT	CASSLAGWNTGELFF
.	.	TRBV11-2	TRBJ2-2	TGTGCCAGCAGCTTAGGTTGGGGGGAGTTCACCGGGGAGCTGTTTTTT	CASSLGWGEFTGELFF
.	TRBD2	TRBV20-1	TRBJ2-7	TGCAGTGCTAGTGCTAGCGGGGTCTTGGAGCAGTACTTC	CSASASGVLEQYF